This T cell receptor beta chain came from a study of tumor-infiltrating lymphocytes in localized non-small cell lung cancer. Regarding the study as a whole: T-cell fraction did not differ between immunotypes IM1 and IM2.

Here immunoSEQ multiplex PCR was the method, and the copy in TCRdb shows in-frame clones only, minus some. The table has fewer than 8,500 clones, over 55% seen once; the top ten hold approximately 15%. This clone is classed as medium-sized (0.01 to 0.1%). The target antigen is unknown. V lost 1 base, J lost 12 bases, and 10 bases lay in between. This CDR3 contains 13 residues. CDR1 is SGHVS and CDR2 is FNYEAQ in the germline V gene. V usage is TRBV7-6 and J usage is TRBJ1-6; D uncertain. This sequence originates from a human donor with non-small cell lung cancer. The specimen was lung tumor tissue. The CDR3, as DNA: TGTGCCAGCAGCTTAGGGTACGGGAAACCCCTCCACTTT. Its protein is CASSLGYGKPLHF.